A single sample is the source of the 27 T cell receptor beta chains below, sequenced in a study of T cell responses to AZD1222 COVID-19 vaccine. Repertoires were generated with immunoSEQ multiplex PCR, while TCRdb's copy carries only in-frame clones and drops some. There are 90,000 to 120,000 clones in the sample; under 95% occur only once, and less than 25% lies in the top ten. This specimen was peripheral blood, taken on day 0 of AZD1222 vaccination. These receptors were collected from an adult in good health.

This chain joins TRBV4-3 and TRBJ1-1; possible D gene TRBD1, 5 bases. Trimming cost V 0 bases and J 4 bases, with 12 bases left between them. CDR1 is LGHNA, CDR2 YSLEER, per germline. This CDR3 contains 15 residues. CDR3 in amino acids: CASSQDWGGVTEAFF. The DNA for the CDR3 is TGCGCCAGCAGCCAAGATTGGGGGGGGGTCACTGAAGCTTTCTTT.

The chain uses TRBV29-1 and TRBJ1-4; TRBD1 aligns across 9 bases. The CDR3 contains 13 residues. V trimming: 3 bases; J trimming: 7 bases; junction bases outside the gene matches: 3. Germline V CDR1 and CDR2: SQVTM, ANQGSEA. The CDR3 bases are TGCAGCGTTGAGGACAGGGGAGGTGAAAAACTGTTTTTT. It yields the protein CSVEDRGGEKLFF.

The chain employs TRBV30 and TRBJ2-3, with 11 bases that match TRBD2. CDR1 and CDR2 (germline): GTSNPN, SVGIG (reference sequence). The CDR3 contains 15 residues. After removal of 5 bases from V and 0 bases from J, the junction contained 4 bases not matched to a gene. CDR3 nucleotides: TGTGCCTGGGGCAGACTAGCGGGGAGCACAGATACGCAGTATTTT. Translated: CAWGRLAGSTDTQYF. Looking up the rest from reference TRBV30 and TRBJ2-3 gives the full variable domain: SQTIHQWPATLVQPVGSPLSLECTVEGTSNPNLYWYRQAAGRGLQLLFYSVGIGQISSEVPQNLSASRPQDRQFILSSKKLLLSDSGFYLCAWGRLAGSTDTQYFGPGTRLTVL.

The CDR3 nucleotides are TGTGCCAGCAGCCAAGACAACTCTGGAAACACCATATATTTT. It yields the protein CASSQDNSGNTIYF. The chain carries TRBV3-1 (or the pseudogene TRBV3-2) and TRBJ1-3; D is unclear. CDR1 and CDR2 from the germline V gene are LGHDT and YNNKEL (reference sequence). This CDR3 contains 14 residues. The ends were cut back, 0 bases at V and 0 bases at J, with 3 bases in the middle.

This chain joins TRBV5-6 and TRBJ1-1, with 7 bases fitting TRBD1. The CDR3 spans 15 residues. The V gene's germline CDR1 is SGHDT and CDR2 YYEEEE. V dropped 4 bases and J dropped 0; count of bases not matched to a gene: 6. For the CDR3, the DNA is TGTGCCAGCAGCCCCGGGGACAGACTGAACACTGAAGCTTTCTTT. This codes for CASSPGDRLNTEAFF.

This clone has more than one count but fewer than ten. The rearrangement joins TRBV7-2 to TRBJ1-4, with 7 nucleotides matching TRBD1. The CDR3 consists of 20 residues. The germline V gene encodes CDR1 SGHTA and CDR2 FQGNSA. V shed 0 bases and J 5 bases; nucleotides not matched to a gene: 18. The CDR3 DNA reads as TGTGCCAGCAGCTTAGCACAACAAAAACAGGGGCAAACTGAAAATGAAAAACTGTTTTTT. Residues: CASSLAQQKQGQTENEKLFF.

The chain carries TRBV20-1 and TRBJ1-2; D unresolved. CDR3 length: 11 amino acids. Germline loops: CDR1 DFQATT, CDR2 SNEGSKA (reference sequence). The V gene lost 8 bases and the J gene lost 0 bases, with 7 bases spanning the gap. CDR3 DNA sequence: TGCAGTCCAAAAGCTAACTATGGCTACACCTTC. Its protein product is CSPKANYGYTF.

V gene TRBV6-5 combines with J gene TRBJ1-6, with TRBD1 matching over 9 bases. Germline V gene sequence: CDR1 MNHEY, CDR2 SVGAGI. The CDR3 has 15 amino acids. The trim removed 6 bases at V and 7 bases at J, leaving 7 bases unmatched. CDR3 coding DNA: TGTGCCAGCAGGGCCGGGACAGGGAGAAATTCACCCCTCCACTTT. This translates into CASRAGTGRNSPLHF.

The V gene is TRBV4-1, the J gene TRBJ2-5; 9 positions agree with TRBD2. Germline V lookup: CDR1 MGHRA, CDR2 YSYEKL. The length of the CDR3 is 18 residues. J was trimmed by 3 bases and V by 1 base; bases with no gene match: 12. DNA for the CDR3: TGCGCCAGCAGCCAAGTTTTCGCGGCTAGCGGGGTGGAAGAGACCCAGTACTTC. It translates to CASSQVFAASGVEETQYF.

The chain is built from TRBV6-2 or TRBV6-3 and TRBJ1-1; D might be TRBD1 (5 bases). This CDR3 is built from 15 residues. The V gene lost 2 bases and the J gene lost 1 base, with 11 bases spanning the gap. The germline V gene encodes CDR1 MNHEY and CDR2 SVGEGT. CDR3 in DNA: TGTGCCAGCAGTTACGAACGCAGGGCGAACACTGAAGCTTTCTTT. Its translation: CASSYERRANTEAFF.

The chain combines TRBV30 with TRBJ1-2; unclear D gene. Trimming took 2 bases from V and 4 from J, leaving 17 bases between them. CDR3 length: 15 amino acids. In germline, CDR1 is GTSNPN, CDR2 SVGIG (reference sequence). The CDR3 region is CAWSHGNSRAYGYTF. The DNA for the CDR3 is TGTGCCTGGAGTCATGGTAATAGTCGGGCCTATGGCTACACCTTC.

The V gene is TRBV18, the J gene TRBJ1-2, with 8 positions matching TRBD1. From germline, CDR1 is KGHSH and CDR2 LQKENI. This CDR3 region has 14 residues. Trimming removed 3 bases from V and 7 bases from J; junction bases left unmatched: 7. CDR3 amino acids: CASSPGQGVGGYTF. In DNA, the CDR3 is TGTGCCAGCTCACCCGGACAGGGTGTTGGTGGCTACACCTTC.

The V and J genes are TRBV20-1 and TRBJ1-1, with unresolved D. V lost 5 bases and J 1 base, leaving 11 bases between the germline ends. The CDR3 is 13 residues long. The germline V gene has CDR1 DFQATT and CDR2 SNEGSKA (reference sequence). The CDR3 loop reads CSAGVGQNTEAFF. CDR3 sequence (DNA): TGCAGTGCTGGTGTGGGCCAGAACACTGAAGCTTTCTTT.

This clone was detected once. The V and J genes are TRBV5-4 and TRBJ2-5, with 15 bases identical to TRBD2. The CDR3 has 15 residues. After removal of 4 bases from V and 5 bases from J, the junction contained 3 bases not matched to a gene. Germline loops: CDR1 SGHNT, CDR2 YYREEE (reference sequence). The CDR3 DNA sequence: TGTGCCAGCAGCATTGGACTAGCGGGGGGGGAGACCCAGTACTTC. Translated, it gives CASSIGLAGGETQYF.

The V and J genes are TRBV6-2 or TRBV6-3 and TRBJ1-6; D gene unclear. Germline CDR1 reads MNHEY; CDR2 reads SVGEGT. This CDR3 has 13 amino acids. V was cut by 2 bases and J by 5 bases, with 4 bases left in between. DNA for the CDR3: TGTGCCAGCAGTTACAGGGATAATTCACCCCTCCACTTT. Translating gives CASSYRDNSPLHF.

The V gene is TRBV4-1, the J gene TRBJ1-1; D unclear. V was trimmed by 2 bases and J by 4 bases, leaving 11 bases between them. The CDR3 contains 14 residues. The V gene's germline CDR1 is MGHRA and CDR2 YSYEKL. The CDR3: CASSQHLPSTEAFF. The CDR3 DNA follows: TGCGCCAGCAGCCAACATCTACCAAGCACTGAAGCTTTCTTT.

The V gene is TRBV12-3 or TRBV12-4, the J gene TRBJ2-2; no clear D gene. The CDR3 spans 12 residues. The V end lost 6 bases, the J end lost 2 bases, and 4 bases lay between the germline ends. Here the CDR3 DNA reads TGTGCCAGCAGCCTCAACACCGGGGAGCTGTTTTTT. Amino acid sequence: CASSLNTGELFF.

This clone was seen a handful of times. This sequence joins TRBV5-6 and TRBJ2-1, with 10 bases identical to TRBD2. Germline-derived CDR1 and CDR2 are SGHDT and YYEEEE. The length of the CDR3 is 14 residues. V gave up 1 base and J gave up 9 bases; unmatched junction bases: 4. This CDR3 is CASSLILAGGEQFF. Here the CDR3 DNA reads TGTGCCAGCAGCTTGATCTTAGCGGGGGGTGAGCAGTTCTTC.

The rearrangement uses TRBV7-9 and TRBJ1-2; no firm D call. The ends were cut back, 0 bases at V and 2 bases at J, with 10 bases in the middle. There are 15 residues in the CDR3. CDR1 is SEHNR, CDR2 FQNEAQ, per germline (reference sequence). CDR3 in DNA: TGTGCCAGCAGCTTAGCGTCAGGAACAAACTATGGCTACACCTTC. Translating it yields CASSLASGTNYGYTF.

The chain has TRBV27 and TRBJ1-1; TRBD1 agrees at 8 bases. The J segment lost 4 bases and the V segment lost 5 bases, leaving 15 bases of the junction unmatched. There are 17 residues in the CDR3. Germline V gene data show CDR1 as MNHEY and CDR2 as SMNVEV (reference sequence). CDR3 sequence (DNA): TGTGCCAGCAGTCCCCTAAAAGTTCAAGACAGGGGCACTGAAGCTTTCTTT. Translating it yields CASSPLKVQDRGTEAFF.

The J gene is TRBJ2-3, the V gene TRBV19, with 7 positions matching TRBD1. The germline CDR1 and CDR2 sequences are LNHDA and SQIVND (reference sequence). The CDR3 spans 16 residues. The V gene end was trimmed by 2 bases and the J gene end by 1 base; junction bases not matched to a gene: 6. The CDR3 nucleotides read TGTGCCAGTAGTATAAACAGGGGCTTGGGCACAGATACGCAGTATTTT. Encoded protein: CASSINRGLGTDTQYF.

V usage is TRBV2 and J usage is TRBJ1-1; D unclear. This CDR3 contains 11 residues. Trimming left V 5 bases short and J 9 bases short, with 10 bases between. From germline, CDR1 is SNHLY and CDR2 FYNNEI. The CDR3 loop reads CASSLTNQAFF. For the CDR3, the DNA is TGTGCCAGCAGTCTGACTAACCAAGCTTTCTTT.

This clone was recorded once. The chain is built from TRBV19 and TRBJ1-2; a possible D gene is TRBD1 (6 bases). This CDR3 has 16 amino acids. V lost 3 bases, J lost 4 bases, and 18 bases lay in between. Germline CDR1 LNHDA, CDR2 SQIVND (reference sequence). CDR3 coding DNA: TGTGCCAGTAGTATTTCGGCGGGGACAAGAAGCTATGGCTACACCTTC. This codes for CASSISAGTRSYGYTF.

The genes are TRBV5-1 and TRBJ1-2; weak D call: TRBD1 (5 bases). The CDR3 sequence is 15 residues long. The V gene lost 4 bases and the J gene lost 3 bases, with 16 bases spanning the gap. Germline V gives CDR1 SGHRS, CDR2 YFSETQ. CDR3 in DNA: TGCGCCAGCAGCATCGAGGGGATGGAGGACTATGGCTACACCTTC. Its translation is CASSIEGMEDYGYTF.

The chain combines TRBV5-4 with TRBJ2-7; D might be TRBD1 (5 bases). Germline V gene data show CDR1 as SGHNT and CDR2 as YYREEE (reference sequence). V was pared by 2 bases and J by 6 bases, with 9 bases between. This CDR3 spans 12 amino acids. CDR3 nucleotides: TGTGCCAGCAGCTTACAGGTGGGCGAGCAGTACTTC. Its protein product is CASSLQVGEQYF.

The rearrangement links TRBV7-2 to TRBJ1-1; 8 nucleotides match TRBD1. Trimming cost V 4 bases and J 4 bases; bases outside gene matches: 5. The CDR3 length is 14 residues. CDR1 is SGHTA and CDR2 is FQGNSA in the germline V gene. Written as DNA, the CDR3 is TGTGCCAGCAGCTCGAGACAGGGGACCACTGAAGCTTTCTTT. As protein: CASSSRQGTTEAFF.

The chain couples TRBV10-3 to TRBJ1-2; 8 nucleotides match TRBD1. V gave up 7 bases and J gave up 0 bases; unmatched junction bases: 10. This CDR3 region has 16 residues. Germline assignment: CDR1 ENHRY and CDR2 SYGVKD. This CDR3 reads CAITGGTGKANYGYTF. As DNA, the CDR3 is TGTGCCATCACCGGTGGGACAGGAAAAGCTAACTATGGCTACACCTTC.